Listed below are T cell receptor beta chains from one sample, sequenced in a study of T-cell memory formation after mild COVID-19. TCRdb re-derived calls from the 5' RACE reads in MiXCR, one entry per CDR3 protein. The sample yields 260,000 or so distinct CDR3 sequences, 15% to 20% seen once. Source material: PBMCs or a T cell subset sorted from them (not recorded which). The receptors originated from a man aged 18 to 30 who had mild COVID-19 (a few samples of this study predate the infection). Cell type and time point are not known. Each CDR3 is given with its conserved first and last residue. Each record gives: V gene, D gene, J gene, clone size, CDR3 DNA, CDR3 protein. A D gene is named only where the DNA matches it firmly. Only part of the rows carry a size: once, few, many, or a class if the clone is expanded.

>TRBV7-9|TRBD1|TRBJ1-1|.
TGTGCCAGCAGCGTAACGACAGGGGAAGCTTTCTTT
CASSVTTGEAFF
>TRBV2|.|TRBJ1-1|.
TGTGCCAGCCTCGTGGGCGGCGACACTGAAGCTTTCTTT
CASLVGGDTEAFF
>TRBV7-2|.|TRBJ1-1|few
TGTGCCAGCAGCACGGATTGGAACACTGAAGCTTTCTTT
CASSTDWNTEAFF
>TRBV6-5|TRBD1|TRBJ1-1|few
TGTGCCAGCAGTGAACTTACAGGGGAGGTTGAAGCTTTCTTT
CASSELTGEVEAFF
>TRBV12-5|.|TRBJ2-3|few
TGTGCTAGTGGTTTGGTACTCGACAGCAGCACAGATACGCAGTATTTT
CASGLVLDSSTDTQYF
>TRBV28|.|TRBJ2-7|few
TGTGCCAGCAGTTTGACAGCGAGCTCCTACGAGCAGTACTTC
CASSLTASSYEQYF
>TRBV5-1|TRBD2|TRBJ2-7|many
TGCGCCAGCAGTACCGAGCGGGGAGACGAGCAGTACTTC
CASSTERGDEQYF
>TRBV5-1|.|TRBJ2-5|few
TGCGCCAGCAGCTTGGGACTGTACCACCAAAAAGAGACCCAGTACTTC
CASSLGLYHQKETQYF
>TRBV7-2|TRBD1|TRBJ1-2|medium-sized
TGTGCCAGCAGCTTACCGACAGGGGGCTATGGCTACACCTTC
CASSLPTGGYGYTF
>TRBV5-1|.|TRBJ2-2|few
TGCGCCAGCAGCTTGGACACAGGGAACACCGGGGAGCTGTTTTTT
CASSLDTGNTGELFF
>TRBV2|.|TRBJ1-2|few
TGTGCCAGCAGTGTTCCACAGATGGATAACTATGGCTACACCTTC
CASSVPQMDNYGYTF
>TRBV5-1|.|TRBJ1-1|few
TGCGCCAGCAGCTTGGAACTACAGGGCTATAGGAACACTGAAGCTTTCTTT
CASSLELQGYRNTEAFF
>TRBV5-1|.|TRBJ1-1|few
TGCGCCAGCAGCTTGACAGGTTCGAAGGACACTGAAGCTTTCTTT
CASSLTGSKDTEAFF
>TRBV12-3/TRBV12-4|.|TRBJ2-3|.
TGTGCCAGCACCATAAGGAGCACAGATACGCAGTATTTT
CASTIRSTDTQYF
>TRBV4-3|.|TRBJ1-4|few
TGCGCCAGCAGCCAAGATTTCACAGGAGGTAATCGAAAACTGTTTTTT
CASSQDFTGGNRKLFF
>TRBV28|.|TRBJ1-3|.
TGTGCCAGCAGAACAGGGTCCGGAAACACCATATATTTT
CASRTGSGNTIYF
>TRBV7-2|.|TRBJ2-1|few
TGTGCCAGCAGCTTATCCAGGGTGAAGCAGTTCTTC
CASSLSRVKQFF
>TRBV4-3|.|TRBJ2-5|.
TGCGCCAGCAGCCGGAATGCCCAGCGGCAAGAGACCCAGTACTTC
CASSRNAQRQETQYF
>TRBV20-1|TRBD1|TRBJ1-1|few
TGCAGTGCTAGAGACCCCGGACAGGCTGACACTGAAGCTTTCTTT
CSARDPGQADTEAFF
>TRBV7-9|.|TRBJ2-5|.
TGTGCCAGCAGCTCCCAGGGACCAGAACCTCAAGAGACCCAGTACTTC
CASSSQGPEPQETQYF
>TRBV3-1|.|TRBJ1-6|.
TGTGCCAGCAGCCAAGACCCCAGGGCACCCCTCCACTTT
CASSQDPRAPLHF
>TRBV20-1|.|TRBJ1-1|few
TGCAGTGCTAGAGCGTGGCAGGGATTCGCTGAAGCTTTCTTT
CSARAWQGFAEAFF
>TRBV6-1|.|TRBJ1-2|few
TGTGCCAGCAGTGAAGATTTAGCGAACTATGGCTACACCTTC
CASSEDLANYGYTF
>TRBV20-1|.|TRBJ1-6|few
TGCAGTGCTAGATGGGCAGAATATAATTCACCCCTCCACTTT
CSARWAEYNSPLHF
>TRBV4-1|.|TRBJ2-7|few
TGCGCCAGCAGCCCGATTTTCGGGCCCATCTACGAGCAGTACTTC
CASSPIFGPIYEQYF
>TRBV5-1|.|TRBJ2-2|many
TGCGCCAGCAGCTCGGGCGGGGAGCTGTTTTTT
CASSSGGELFF
>TRBV12-3/TRBV12-4|TRBD2|TRBJ2-3|few
TGTGCCAGCAGCACCGGACTAGCGGGGATCACAGATACGCAGTATTTT
CASSTGLAGITDTQYF
>TRBV18|.|TRBJ1-5|few
TGTGCCAGCTCGGAGGACGGTAGCAATCAGCCCCAGCATTTT
CASSEDGSNQPQHF
>TRBV7-8|.|TRBJ2-5|once
TGTGCCAGCAGCTTACCAGGGCTAGGGGAAAACCAAGAGACCCAGTACTTC
CASSLPGLGENQETQYF
>TRBV6-6|.|TRBJ1-6|few
TGTGCCAGCAATAAGCTGGGGGGACAATTAAATTCACCCCTCCACTTT
CASNKLGGQLNSPLHF
>TRBV20-1|TRBD1|TRBJ1-1|few
TGCAGTGCCACCTTACAGGGGACTGGCACTGAAGCTTTCTTT
CSATLQGTGTEAFF
>TRBV20-1|TRBD2|TRBJ2-3|.
TGCAGTGCTATTGGACTAGCGGGTACTAGCACAGATACGCAGTATTTT
CSAIGLAGTSTDTQYF
>TRBV7-9|.|TRBJ2-5|few
TGTGCCAGCAGCCTTCTAGCGATAGAGACCCAGTACTTC
CASSLLAIETQYF
>TRBV27|.|TRBJ2-5|.
TGTGCCAGCAGGGAGAGTAGTGAGCAAGAGACCCAGTACTTC
CASRESSEQETQYF
>TRBV6-1|.|TRBJ2-3|few
TGTGCCAGCACCCCCCCCACGGGGCCCCGAGATACGCAGTATTTT
CASTPPTGPRDTQYF
>TRBV20-1|.|TRBJ2-4|.
TGCAGTGCTAGAGCAGCAGGGGACATTCAGTACTTC
CSARAAGDIQYF
>TRBV12-3/TRBV12-4|.|TRBJ1-2|.
TGTGCCAGCCACCCGCAAGGGCTTGGTGGCTACACCTTC
CASHPQGLGGYTF
>TRBV12-3/TRBV12-4|TRBD2|TRBJ2-5|few
TGTGCCAGCAGTTTAGGGGGGGGGAAATCGACCCAGTACTTC
CASSLGGGKSTQYF
>TRBV21-1|.|TRBJ1-3|.
TGTGCCAGCCAGACGCCCGGAAACACCATATATTTT
CASQTPGNTIYF
>TRBV7-9|TRBD1|TRBJ2-3|.
TGTGCCAGCAGCTTACTGGACAGGGAGGTGAATACGCAGTATTTT
CASSLLDREVNTQYF